These T cell receptor beta chains were read from a single sample in a study of blood T cell repertoires in COVID-19. Profiling relied on immunoSEQ multiplex PCR, and the TCRdb table lists in-frame clones only, not all of them. The sample shows 150,000 to 180,000 clones, about 90% of them seen only once. Specimen: peripheral blood. All receptors come from a man aged 45-65 years with acute or convalescent COVID-19. Each CDR3 is given with its conserved first and last residue. The order of the fields is D gene, J gene, clone size, V gene, CDR3 protein, CDR3 DNA. A D gene is named only where the DNA matches it firmly. A clone size is listed for some rows: how often the clone was seen (once, few, many), or a class if it is expanded.

D: TRBD2; J: TRBJ2-7; size: once; V: TRBV9; CDR3: CASSVGVAGGSVYEQYF; DNA: TGTGCCAGCAGCGTAGGGGTAGCGGGAGGTTCTGTTTACGAGCAGTACTTC
D: TRBD1; J: TRBJ1-2; size: NA; V: TRBV5-1; CDR3: CASSVGQGNYGYTF; DNA: TGCGCCAGCAGCGTGGGACAGGGGAACTATGGCTACACCTTC
D: NA; J: TRBJ2-1; size: NA; V: TRBV24-1; CDR3: CATSSQGGANEQFF; DNA: TGTGCCACCAGTAGTCAGGGTGGGGCCAATGAGCAGTTCTTC
D: TRBD2; J: TRBJ2-1; size: NA; V: TRBV7-9; CDR3: CASSPTSGTYNEQFF; DNA: TGTGCCAGCAGCCCGACTAGCGGGACCTACAATGAGCAGTTCTTC
D: TRBD1; J: TRBJ1-2; size: NA; V: TRBV24-1; CDR3: CATSPGQGRGYTF; DNA: TGTGCCACCAGCCCGGGACAGGGGCGCGGCTACACCTTC
D: NA; J: TRBJ1-3; size: NA; V: TRBV28; CDR3: CASSTAGSGNTIYF; DNA: TGTGCCAGCAGTACTGCAGGCTCTGGAAACACCATATATTTT
D: NA; J: TRBJ1-2; size: NA; V: TRBV28; CDR3: CASSFRLSGGYTF; DNA: TGTGCCAGCAGTTTCCGACTTAGTGGTGGCTACACCTTC
D: NA; J: TRBJ1-1; size: once; V: TRBV7-9; CDR3: CASSNYRVRWDTEAFF; DNA: TGTGCCAGCAGCAACTACAGGGTACGGTGGGACACTGAAGCTTTCTTT
D: NA; J: TRBJ1-5; size: once; V: TRBV28; CDR3: CASSFPFSNQPQHF; DNA: TGTGCCAGCAGTTTCCCCTTTAGCAATCAGCCCCAGCATTTT
D: TRBD1; J: TRBJ1-4; size: NA; V: TRBV9; CDR3: CASSGQERGTDNEKLFF; DNA: TGTGCCAGCAGCGGACAAGAACGGGGGACAGATAATGAAAAACTGTTTTTT
D: NA; J: TRBJ2-7; size: NA; V: TRBV29-1; CDR3: CSVEGGVKQYF; DNA: TGCAGCGTTGAAGGCGGAGTTAAGCAGTACTTC
D: TRBD2; J: TRBJ2-1; size: NA; V: TRBV7-8; CDR3: CASTYGGASYNEQFF; DNA: TGTGCCAGCACCTACGGGGGGGCCTCCTACAATGAGCAGTTCTTC
D: TRBD1; J: TRBJ1-3; size: NA; V: TRBV28; CDR3: CASMSWDREVNTIYF; DNA: TGTGCCAGCATGAGTTGGGACAGGGAAGTAAACACCATATATTTT
D: TRBD2; J: TRBJ2-5; size: NA; V: TRBV9; CDR3: CASSDGLATRYQETQYF; DNA: TGTGCCAGCAGCGACGGACTAGCGACGAGGTACCAAGAGACCCAGTACTTC
D: NA; J: TRBJ2-3; size: NA; V: TRBV27; CDR3: CASSLSGDTQYF; DNA: TGTGCCAGCAGTTTATCCGGAGATACGCAGTATTTT
D: TRBD1; J: TRBJ2-5; size: NA; V: TRBV11-2; CDR3: CASSFGTGLETQYF; DNA: TGTGCCAGCAGCTTCGGGACAGGTTTGGAGACCCAGTACTTC
D: NA; J: TRBJ1-2; size: NA; V: TRBV4-2; CDR3: CASSQDSLQVVGGYTF; DNA: TGTGCCAGCAGCCAAGATAGTTTACAGGTCGTGGGTGGCTACACCTTC
D: NA; J: TRBJ1-3; size: NA; V: TRBV4-3; CDR3: CASSQDWRIGNTIYF; DNA: TGCGCCAGCAGCCAAGATTGGAGGATTGGAAACACCATATATTTT
D: NA; J: TRBJ2-7; size: NA; V: TRBV27; CDR3: CASTPAGDRDSYEQYF; DNA: TGTGCCAGCACCCCAGCGGGGGACAGGGACTCCTACGAGCAGTACTTC
D: TRBD2; J: TRBJ2-1; size: NA; V: TRBV18; CDR3: CASSLRDTGAGGHNEQFF; DNA: TGTGCCAGCTCACTCCGGGACACAGGAGCGGGAGGGCATAATGAGCAGTTCTTC
D: TRBD2; J: TRBJ2-7; size: NA; V: TRBV7-6; CDR3: CASSLGSLATYEQYF; DNA: TGTGCCAGCAGCTTAGGTTCACTAGCGACGTACGAGCAGTACTTC
D: TRBD1; J: TRBJ2-5; size: NA; V: TRBV5-4; CDR3: CASSTDRTGRFGETQYF; DNA: TGTGCCAGCAGCACGGACCGGACAGGGAGGTTCGGAGAGACCCAGTACTTC
D: TRBD2; J: TRBJ2-2; size: few; V: TRBV3-1/TRBV3-2; CDR3: CASSPVGSGMAGELFF; DNA: TGTGCCAGCAGCCCCGTAGGTAGCGGGATGGCCGGGGAGCTGTTTTTT
D: TRBD2; J: TRBJ2-3; size: NA; V: TRBV9; CDR3: CASNLAGGFTDTQYF; DNA: TGTGCCAGCAACCTAGCGGGGGGATTCACAGATACGCAGTATTTT
D: TRBD1; J: TRBJ1-1; size: NA; V: TRBV5-1; CDR3: CASSQGQGVLPEAEAFF; DNA: TGCGCCAGCAGCCAGGGACAGGGAGTACTGCCAGAGGCTGAAGCTTTCTTT
D: TRBD2; J: TRBJ2-7; size: once; V: TRBV10-2; CDR3: CASTVGLDNEQYF; DNA: TGCGCCAGCACGGTGGGACTAGACAACGAGCAGTACTTC
D: NA; J: TRBJ1-5; size: NA; V: TRBV7-2; CDR3: CASREGNQPQHF; DNA: TGTGCCAGCAGGGAGGGCAATCAGCCCCAGCATTTT